The 10 T cell receptor beta chains below were found in one sample sequenced in a study of CD8+ T cells in alopecia areata. Extraction of RNA preceded its reverse transcription into cDNA, which served as the sequencing template. The data were produced by immunoSEQ multiplex PCR, yet TCRdb's version contains in-frame clones alone and is incomplete. The data hold more than 150,000 clones, with about 51% observed a single time. Sample treatment: oral pan-JAK inhibitor, 5-10 mg twice daily. The sequencing used CD8+ T cells sorted from blood, collected at week 52, from a patient treated with tofacitinib. These TCRs come from a human donor with alopecia areata.

J is TRBJ2-1 and V is TRBV5-1; D not resolved. Trimming took off 4 bases at V and 6 bases at J, with 8 bases between the two ends. This CDR3 is built from 12 residues. Germline assignment: CDR1 SGHRS and CDR2 YFSETQ. The CDR3, as DNA: TGCGCCAGCAGCCTGACCGGCAATGAGCAGTTCTTC. Translating gives CASSLTGNEQFF.

This clone was observed a few times. The chain is built from TRBV5-4 and TRBJ2-7, with D hard to call. V was shortened by 9 bases and J by 5 bases, with 9 bases between the two germline ends. Germline values: CDR1 SGHNT, CDR2 YYREEE (reference sequence). The length of the CDR3 is 10 residues. In DNA, the CDR3 is TGTGCCACCATTCAGAACGAGCAGTACTTC. Translation: CATIQNEQYF.

This rearrangement joins TRBV5-1 to TRBJ1-4; a possible D gene is TRBD1 (5 bases). Trimming left V 6 bases short and J 5 bases short, with 11 bases between. This CDR3 spans 13 amino acids. Germline assignment: CDR1 SGHRS and CDR2 YFSETQ. The CDR3 DNA sequence: TGCGCCAGCACGGGGACGCGGAATGAAAAACTGTTTTTT. As protein: CASTGTRNEKLFF.

Remarks on this clone: Other DNA sequences in this specimen translate into the identical CDR3. The chain couples TRBV30 to TRBJ1-1; D is undetermined. The CDR3 sequence is 11 residues long. V was shortened by 2 bases and J by 5 bases, with 6 bases between the two germline ends. CDR1 is GTSNPN and CDR2 is SVGIG in the germline V gene (reference sequence). In nucleotides, the CDR3 is TGTGCCTGGAGTCGCGGTACTGAAGCTTTCTTT. Translating gives CAWSRGTEAFF.

This clone has a handful of counts. The CDR3 region is CASRLQGLTEAFF. Here the CDR3 DNA reads TGTGCCAGCAGACTACAGGGACTCACTGAAGCTTTCTTT. The rearrangement uses TRBV28 and TRBJ1-1; perhaps TRBD1 as D (6 bases). The CDR3 consists of 13 residues. Germline lookup yields CDR1 MDHEN and CDR2 SYDVKM. V was shortened by 6 bases and J by 4 bases, with 12 bases between the two germline ends.

This clone was recorded a few times. This sequence joins TRBV4-3 and TRBJ2-2; 8 bases map to TRBD2. This CDR3 is 20 amino acids long. Germline V gene data show CDR1 as LGHNA and CDR2 as YSLEER. J gave up 2 bases and V 0 bases, and 14 bases lay outside the gene matches. CDR3 amino acids: CASSQDRVAIAGLNTGELFF. The CDR3 DNA is TGCGCCAGCAGCCAAGATCGGGTCGCGATAGCGGGGTTAAACACCGGGGAGCTGTTTTTT.

The chain links TRBV27 to TRBJ2-3, with 12 bases aligning to TRBD2. The CDR3 extends over 17 amino acids. Germline V lookup: CDR1 MNHEY, CDR2 SMNVEV (reference sequence). Unmatched junction bases numbered 6, after V lost 2 bases and J lost 3 bases. The CDR3 region has the DNA TGTGCCAGCAGTTTAGCTAGCGGGGGGGCCGGGACAGATACGCAGTATTTT. This encodes CASSLASGGAGTDTQYF.

The chain joins TRBV5-6 to TRBJ2-4; 7 bases line up with TRBD1. CDR1 and CDR2 (germline): SGHDT, YYEEEE. V dropped 4 bases and J dropped 7; count of bases not matched to a gene: 8. CDR3 length: 14 residues. CDR3 protein: CASSGIQGMNIQYF. CDR3 nucleotides: TGTGCCAGCAGCGGGATACAGGGGATGAACATTCAGTACTTC.

The J gene is TRBJ2-7, the V gene TRBV5-1; 12 bases align to TRBD2. The junction had 11 bases not matched to a gene; V was cut back by 6 bases and J by 7 bases. The CDR3 consists of 15 residues. In germline, CDR1 is SGHRS, CDR2 YFSETQ. CDR3 sequence (DNA): TGCGCCAGCACTACTAGCGGGGGGCTAGGGGTGGAGCAGTACTTC. Translation: CASTTSGGLGVEQYF.

The V gene is TRBV15, the J gene TRBJ2-5, with TRBD2 matching 8 bases. The ends lost 6 bases at V and 5 bases at J; junction bases unmatched: 5. CDR3 length equals 13 residues. In germline, CDR1 is LNHNV, CDR2 YYDKDF (reference sequence). The CDR3 nucleotides read TGTGCCACCAGTCCGGGACTAGTGGAGACCCAGTACTTC. It specifies CATSPGLVETQYF.